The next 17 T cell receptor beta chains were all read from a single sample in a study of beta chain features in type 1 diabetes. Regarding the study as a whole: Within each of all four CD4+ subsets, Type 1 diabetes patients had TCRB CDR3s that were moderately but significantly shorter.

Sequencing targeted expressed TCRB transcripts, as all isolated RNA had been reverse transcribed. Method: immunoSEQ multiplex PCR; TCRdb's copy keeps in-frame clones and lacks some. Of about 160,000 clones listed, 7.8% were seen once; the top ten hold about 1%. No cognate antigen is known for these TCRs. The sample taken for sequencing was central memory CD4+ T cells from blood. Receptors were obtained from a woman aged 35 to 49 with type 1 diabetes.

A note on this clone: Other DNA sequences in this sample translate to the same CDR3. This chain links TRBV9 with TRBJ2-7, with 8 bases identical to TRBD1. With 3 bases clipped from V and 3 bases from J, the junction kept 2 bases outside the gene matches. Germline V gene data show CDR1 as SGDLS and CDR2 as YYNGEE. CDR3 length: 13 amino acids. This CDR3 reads CASSGGQGYEQYF. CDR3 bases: TGTGCCAGCAGCGGAGGACAGGGCTACGAGCAGTACTTC.

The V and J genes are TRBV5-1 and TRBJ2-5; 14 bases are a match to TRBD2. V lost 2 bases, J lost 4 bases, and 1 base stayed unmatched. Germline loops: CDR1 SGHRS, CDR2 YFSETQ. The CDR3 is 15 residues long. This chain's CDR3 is CASSFGTSGGETQYF. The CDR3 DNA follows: TGCGCCAGCAGCTTCGGGACTAGCGGGGGAGAGACCCAGTACTTC. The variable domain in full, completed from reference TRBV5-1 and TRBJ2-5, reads KAGVTQTPRYLIKTRGQQVTLSCSPISGHRSVSWYQQTPGQGLQFLFEYFSETQRNKGNFPGRFSGRQFSNSRSEMNVSTLELGDSALYLCASSFGTSGGETQYFGPGTRLLVL.

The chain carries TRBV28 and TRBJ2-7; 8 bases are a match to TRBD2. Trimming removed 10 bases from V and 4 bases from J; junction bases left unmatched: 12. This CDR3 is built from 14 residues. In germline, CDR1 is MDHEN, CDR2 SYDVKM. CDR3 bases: TGTGCCATCGGGGGGGGCAGTTCCAGATACGAGCAGTACTTC. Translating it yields CAIGGGSSRYEQYF.

CDR3 bases: TGTGCCAGCAGCCGTACCGGACAGTATGAAGCTTTCTTT. Protein product: CASSRTGQYEAFF. The chain recombines TRBV5-4 with TRBJ1-1, with D perhaps matching TRBD1 (6 bases). The germline V and J ends were trimmed by 4 bases and 7 bases, with 14 bases remaining between them. This CDR3 is built from 13 residues. The germline CDR1 and CDR2 sequences are SGHNT and YYREEE (reference sequence).

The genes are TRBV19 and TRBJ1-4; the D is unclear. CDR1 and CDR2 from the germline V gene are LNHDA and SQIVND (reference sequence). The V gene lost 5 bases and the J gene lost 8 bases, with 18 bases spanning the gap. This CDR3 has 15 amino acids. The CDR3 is CASSPPGLAGEKLFF. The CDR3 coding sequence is TGTGCCAGTAGTCCCCCCGGGCTCGCGGGCGAAAAACTGTTTTTT.

The CDR3 spells CASSRDSGQPQHF. CDR3 nucleotides: TGTGCCAGTAGTAGGGACAGTGGCCAGCCCCAGCATTTT. The genes are TRBV19 and TRBJ1-5; 7 bases fit TRBD1. V shed 4 bases, J shed 7 bases, and the junction held 4 bases outside the gene matches. Germline CDR1 LNHDA, CDR2 SQIVND (reference sequence). The CDR3 consists of 13 residues.

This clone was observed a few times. The CDR3 DNA is TGCGCCAGCAGCTTGGGTCGGGGGGACACTGAAGCTTTCTTT. Its translation is CASSLGRGDTEAFF. This sequence joins TRBV5-1 and TRBJ1-1, with D possibly TRBD1 on 5 matching bases. The V end was cut by 0 bases, the J end by 3 bases, with 9 bases between. CDR1 and CDR2 (germline): SGHRS, YFSETQ. CDR3 length equals 14 residues.

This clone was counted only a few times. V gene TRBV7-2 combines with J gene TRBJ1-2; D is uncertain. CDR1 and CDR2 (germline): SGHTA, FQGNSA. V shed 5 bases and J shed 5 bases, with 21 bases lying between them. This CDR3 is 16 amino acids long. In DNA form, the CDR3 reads TGTGCCAGCAGCCCTTATGGTTCAGATAGCGCATATGGCTACACCTTC. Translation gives CASSPYGSDSAYGYTF.

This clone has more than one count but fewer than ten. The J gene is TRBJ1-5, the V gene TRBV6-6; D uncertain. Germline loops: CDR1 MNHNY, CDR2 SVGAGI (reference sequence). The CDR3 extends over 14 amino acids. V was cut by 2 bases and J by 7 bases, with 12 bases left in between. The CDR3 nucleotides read TGTGCCAGCAGTTACGCGAACGGAGGACAGCCCCAGCATTTT. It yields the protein CASSYANGGQPQHF.

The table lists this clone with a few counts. The CDR3 protein is CASKGTSGRGGDEQFF. CDR3 nucleotide sequence: TGTGCCAGCAAAGGGACTAGCGGGAGAGGTGGAGATGAGCAGTTCTTC. V gene TRBV7-2 combines with J gene TRBJ2-1, with 14 bases lining up with TRBD2. The CDR3 totals 16 residues. Germline V gene lookup returns CDR1 SGHTA and CDR2 FQGNSA. Trimming took 7 bases from V and 8 from J; bases not matched to a gene: 10.

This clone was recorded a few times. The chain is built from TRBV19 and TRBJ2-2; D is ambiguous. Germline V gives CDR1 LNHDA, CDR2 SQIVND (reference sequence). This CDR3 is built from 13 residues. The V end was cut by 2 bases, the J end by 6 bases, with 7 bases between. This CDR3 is CASSILSPGELFF. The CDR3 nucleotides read TGTGCCAGTAGTATACTGTCCCCCGGGGAGCTGTTTTTT.

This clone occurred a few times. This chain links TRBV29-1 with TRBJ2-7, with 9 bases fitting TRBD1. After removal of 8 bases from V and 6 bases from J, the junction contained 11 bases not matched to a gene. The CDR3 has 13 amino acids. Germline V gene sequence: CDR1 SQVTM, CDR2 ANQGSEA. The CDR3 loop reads CSIRRDRASEQYF. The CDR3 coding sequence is TGCAGCATACGACGGGACAGGGCAAGCGAGCAGTACTTC.

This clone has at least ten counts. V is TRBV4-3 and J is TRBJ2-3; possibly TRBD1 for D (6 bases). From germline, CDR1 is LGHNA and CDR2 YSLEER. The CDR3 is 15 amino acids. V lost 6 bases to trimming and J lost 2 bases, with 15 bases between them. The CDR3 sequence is CASSPDRTPTDTQYF. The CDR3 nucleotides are TGCGCCAGCAGTCCCGACAGGACTCCCACAGATACGCAGTATTTT.

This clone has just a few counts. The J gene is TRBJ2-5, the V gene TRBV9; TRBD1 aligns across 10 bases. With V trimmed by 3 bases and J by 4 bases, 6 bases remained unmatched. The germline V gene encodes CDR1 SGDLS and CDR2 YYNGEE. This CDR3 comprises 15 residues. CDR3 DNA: TGTGCCAGCAGCGAGAGGACAGGGGGAGGAGAGACCCAGTACTTC. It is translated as CASSERTGGGETQYF.

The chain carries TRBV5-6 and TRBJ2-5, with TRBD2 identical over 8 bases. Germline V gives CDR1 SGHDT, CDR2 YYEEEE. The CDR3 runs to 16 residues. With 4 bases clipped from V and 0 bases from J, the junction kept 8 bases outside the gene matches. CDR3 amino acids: CASSPLAGGYQETQYF. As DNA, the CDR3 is TGTGCCAGCAGCCCGCTTGCGGGGGGTTACCAAGAGACCCAGTACTTC.

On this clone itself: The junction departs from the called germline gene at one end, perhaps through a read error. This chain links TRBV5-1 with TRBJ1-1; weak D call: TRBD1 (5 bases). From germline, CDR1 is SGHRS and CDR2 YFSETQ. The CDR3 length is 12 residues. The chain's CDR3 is CASSGGGTEAFF. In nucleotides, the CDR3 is TGTGCCAGCTCCGGGGGGGGCACTGAAGCTTTCTTT.

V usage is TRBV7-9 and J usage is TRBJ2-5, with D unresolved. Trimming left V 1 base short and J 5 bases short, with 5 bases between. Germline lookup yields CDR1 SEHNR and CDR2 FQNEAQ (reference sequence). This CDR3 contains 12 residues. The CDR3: CASSLVAETQYF. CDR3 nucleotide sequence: TGTGCCAGCAGCTTAGTGGCCGAGACCCAGTACTTC.